This TCR beta chain emerged from a study of cytomegalovirus exposure and HLA in healthy donors (dated by TCRdb to 2017 to 2019). About the study as a whole: An earlier analysis of roughly 570 of the donors reported approximately 260 Gb of sequence data and 100 million to 120 million unique TCR beta sequences obtained from 150 million to 200 million T cells. Donor age, sex, ethnicity and CMV serostatus were compiled alongside the repertoire data. To study patterns of TCR occurrence, a later analysis re-analyzed previously published TCR beta repertoires from under 750 donors and added high-resolution HLA genotyping. The study combined high-throughput TCR immunosequencing, statistical association of individual TCRs with disease status, and machine learning to predict cytomegalovirus infection status. The number of donors typed differed by locus, with roughly 620-630 for A, B, C, DRB1 and DQB1, roughly 520 for DQA1, under 610 for DPA1, and approximately 470 for DPB1. The study aimed to test whether signatures of past pathogen exposure could be identified by cataloging public T cell receptors. Five DR-DQ haplotypes were handled as single units for association and clustering, since linkage in the cohort was strong. Every repertoire in the discovery cohort had been generated on one and the same sequencing platform. Rather than using new phenotypic data, the later analysis identified candidate immune exposures from TCR beta sequences and from how often those sequences occurred across donors. The study used immunosequencing to profile the T cell repertoires of approximately 630 subjects and linked those repertoires to cytomegalovirus serostatus. In a later genetic analysis, genome-wide SNP genotypes for about 55% of the roughly 700 donors were used, and that subset was treated as a discovery cohort. Besides the first cohort of 550 to 750 subjects, a separate validation cohort made up of roughly 120 different subjects was used. Among 398 genotyped donors of the cohort, an average of around 250,000 unique TCR beta nucleotide sequences was sequenced per donor, of which roughly 17% were non-productive. Among the 398 genotyped donors, 81% belonged to the genetic ancestry cluster associated with self-reported Caucasian donors. An earlier analysis of approximately 630 of the donors applied high-throughput TCR beta sequencing to assess whether each TCR beta V gene segment acted as functional or pseudogenic. About 320 gigabases of sequencing data and tens of millions of unique TCR sequences were included in an early release covering several hundred HLA-typed donors. HLA typing covered class I and class II loci at four-digit resolution.

In total, just over 650 healthy bone marrow donors made up the cohort. All cohort members were sampled while nominally healthy, although unrecorded immune exposures were likely present. The donor tested CMV seronegative and was one of the 352 seronegative cohort members. A peripheral blood sample was collected from each donor, and TCR beta sequencing was performed on peripheral blood mononuclear cells. Genomic DNA extraction from the blood cell samples was performed with the Qiagen DNeasy Blood Extraction Kit. Library prep was done by the immunoSEQ multiplex PCR assay. For the multiplex PCR, a mixture combining 60 forward primers for TCR Vbeta segments and 13 reverse primers for TCR Jbeta segments was used. A multiplex PCR assay on genomic DNA amplified the CDR3 region of rearranged TCR beta genes. The amplified TCR beta libraries were sequenced on the Illumina HiSeq System as 87-base-pair reads. Per the original workflow: A later analysis counted approximately 74 million unique TCR beta chains across the approximately 700 repertoires, and around 9.9 million of these chains were shared by at least two donors. Raw reads were error-corrected and collapsed into unique sequences by a nearest-neighbor algorithm in which closely related sequences were merged to remove PCR and sequencing errors. V, D and J gene segments were assigned by aligning CDR3 sequences to IMGT reference sequences. Each retained sequence needed at least a six-nucleotide match to both a V gene segment and a J gene segment. Rearrangements were classified as productive when the CDR3 lacked stop codons and remained in frame with V and J, and all other rearrangements were classified as non-productive. Following IMGT convention, CDR3 was defined as the stretch from the second conserved V-encoded cysteine to the conserved J-encoded phenylalanine. The earlier analysis of a few hundred of the donors excluded sequences that lacked an unambiguous match to a single V gene segment. In an earlier analysis of 587 of the donors, V segments were called functional above 56.7% productive rearrangements and were called segregating when the between-donor standard deviation exceeded 5%. A statistical classification framework was developed to diagnose cytomegalovirus status using the catalog of TCR beta chain sequences. A later analysis assigned V and J genes by comparing TCR nucleotide sequences with IMGT/GENE-DB human TR gene sequences. Using the TCRdist pipeline, a later analysis assigned CDR3 sequences along with most-parsimonious VDJ recombination scenarios. A later analysis defined each TCR beta chain by its CDR3 amino acid sequence plus V-gene family, and excluded reads lacking a unique V-gene family. In a later analysis, approximately 640 highly shared, low-generation-probability nucleotide sequences were removed to address suspected cross-contamination and a sequencing artifact. A later analysis calculated a clonal expansion index for each public chain from normalized within-repertoire ranks of inferred template counts. In a later analysis, generation probabilities were computed with a VDJ recombination model fitted to out-of-frame rearrangements, and the resulting probabilities were checked against IGoR. Hypergeometric tests were used in a later analysis to score TCR-TCR, TCR-HLA and TCR-CMV co-occurrence, with a repertoire-size bias correction applied to the TCR pairs. In a later analysis, false discovery rates were estimated by permuting HLA or CMV assignments 20 times. In a later analysis, co-occurring TCRs were grouped using DBSCAN, and TCRdist sequence similarity was added for clustering within HLA-allele-positive subsets. Co-occurrence clustering excluded repertoires with fewer than 30,000 or more than 120,000 public chains, plus five with anomalous nucleotide sharing. Drawn from immuneACCESS, this table holds only the in-frame rearrangements with V and J called that TCRdb kept. Clones are partly lost; checked studies trace under half to an unresolved V gene and leave the rest unexplained. For V, J and clone size, that table is used; D and trimming come from the DNA. The sample yields about 110,000 clones; roughly four fifths were counted once. Approximately 1.5% of the sample is in the top ten clones.

Broader findings and caveats from the paper: In an earlier analysis of a few hundred of the donors, most TCR beta V segments were observed in productive rearrangements about 87% or about 30% of the time, broadly matching IMGT annotations. In a later analysis, HLA-associated TCR beta chains were found to be more clonally expanded and to have lower generation probabilities than equally common non-associated chains. According to a later analysis, TCR association rates differed among HLA loci, with DRB1 alleles showing the most associated TCRs and HLA-C alleles showing the fewest. According to a later analysis, most CMV-associated TCR beta chains appeared to be HLA-restricted, and the HLA associations seemed to be driven largely by CMV exposure. An association between a missense DCLRE1C variant and V-gene and J-gene trimming of TCR beta chains was found in a later genetic analysis and replicated in an independent cohort. Correlated functional status among segregating V segments might reflect linkage disequilibrium, but an unknown experimental factor could not be ruled out. This cohort had only TCR beta chains sequenced, and the lack of alpha or paired-chain data limited which features could be detected. The classifier was reported to diagnose cytomegalovirus status with high specificity and sensitivity in both the original cohort and the validation cohort. In vitro tests confirmed that a few of the cytomegalovirus-associated TCR beta chains recognize cytomegalovirus antigens. A later analysis associated 15,000 to 20,000 TCR beta sequences with specific HLA alleles at a false discovery rate of 0.05. While some public TCRs were present in many individuals, most TCR sequences turned up only very rarely across donors. Some IMGT-functional V segments, including TRBV6-2 and TRBV6-3, could not be told apart with the 87-base-pair reads, so those segments were excluded. The sequencing pipeline was judged likely to have produced a cluster of highly shared sequence variants as a technical artifact. The earlier analysis of around 600 of the donors excluded approximately 15 rarely observed V segments, including chromosome 9 orphons, because counts were too low. In a later genetic analysis, fewer N-insertions in productive TCRs were reported among donors in an Asian-associated ancestry cluster than the approximately 670-donor mean. A further reported finding was that TCR beta sequences accurately predicted the HLA-A and HLA-B alleles for most subjects in the first cohort. According to the authors, the approach could potentially be generalized to other disease states and immunological phenotypes. When HLA alleles, especially DR and DQ, strongly co-occurred, attributing TCR associations to individual alleles was difficult. For the cohort, immune exposure information was limited to CMV serostatus. Presence/absence analyses assumed roughly uniform sequencing depth across donors, an assumption that may not hold. According to a later analysis, parvovirus B19, influenza, CMV and Epstein-Barr virus appeared linked to several top co-occurrence clusters. The study listed 164 TCR beta chains as associated with cytomegalovirus. Because some donors lacked HLA typing at each locus, the association tests relied only on the typed subset.

This clone was seen a few times. Its antigen is unknown. No clone much larger than this one lies a single base away; base qualities are absent. The CDR3 covers 14 residues, taking in both the cysteine and the phenylalanine. Just CDR3 DNA is preserved here, 42 bases in frame from base 1. CDR1 and CDR2, per the germline V gene, are ENHRY and SYGVKD. At the junction V is shortened by 10 bases and J by 3 bases, with 18 bases in between. Sequenced material: PBMCs. The sequence links TRBV10-3 to TRBJ1-1; the D segment could be TRBD1, given 5 matching bases. This receptor was identified in a man between 50 and 59 years old in good health and CMV-seronegative. The CDR3 reads CATLGGPRDTEAFF. The DNA reads TGTGCCACCCTCGGGGGTCCCAGGGACACTGAAGCTTTCTTT.